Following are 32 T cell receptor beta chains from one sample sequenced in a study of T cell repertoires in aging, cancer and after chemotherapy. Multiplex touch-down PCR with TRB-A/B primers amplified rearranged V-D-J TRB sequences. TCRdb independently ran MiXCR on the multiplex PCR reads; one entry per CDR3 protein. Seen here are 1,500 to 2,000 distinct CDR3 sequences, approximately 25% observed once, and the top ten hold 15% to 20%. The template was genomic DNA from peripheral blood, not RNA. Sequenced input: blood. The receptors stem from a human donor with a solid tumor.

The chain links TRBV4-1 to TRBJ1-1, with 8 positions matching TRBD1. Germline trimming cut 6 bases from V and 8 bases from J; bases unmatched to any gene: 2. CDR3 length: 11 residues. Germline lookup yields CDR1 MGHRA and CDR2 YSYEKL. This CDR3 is CASRQGEEAFF. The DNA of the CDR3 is TGCGCCAGCAGACAGGGGGAGGAAGCTTTCTTT.

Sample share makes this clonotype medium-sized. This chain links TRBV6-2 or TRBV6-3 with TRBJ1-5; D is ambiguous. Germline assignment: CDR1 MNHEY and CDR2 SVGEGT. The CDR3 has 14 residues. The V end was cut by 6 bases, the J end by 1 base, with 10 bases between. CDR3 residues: CASSSRSSNQPQHF. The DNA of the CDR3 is TGTGCCAGCAGCTCACGGAGCAGCAATCAGCCCCAGCATTTT.

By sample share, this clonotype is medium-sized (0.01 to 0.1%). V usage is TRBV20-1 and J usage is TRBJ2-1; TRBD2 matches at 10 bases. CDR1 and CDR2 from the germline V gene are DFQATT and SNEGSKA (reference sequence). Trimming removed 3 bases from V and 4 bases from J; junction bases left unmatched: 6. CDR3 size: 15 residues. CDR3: CSARQREGPYNEQFF. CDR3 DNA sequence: TGCAGTGCTAGGCAGCGGGAGGGCCCGTACAATGAGCAGTTCTTC.

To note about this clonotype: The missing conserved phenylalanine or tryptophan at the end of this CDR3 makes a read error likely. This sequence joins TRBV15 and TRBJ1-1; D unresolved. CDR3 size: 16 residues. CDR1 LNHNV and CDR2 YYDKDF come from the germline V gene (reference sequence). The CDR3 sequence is CASSRDRATRDTEAFL. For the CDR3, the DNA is TGTGCCAGCAGCAGAGATCGGGCAACCCGAGACACTGAAGCTTTCTTA.

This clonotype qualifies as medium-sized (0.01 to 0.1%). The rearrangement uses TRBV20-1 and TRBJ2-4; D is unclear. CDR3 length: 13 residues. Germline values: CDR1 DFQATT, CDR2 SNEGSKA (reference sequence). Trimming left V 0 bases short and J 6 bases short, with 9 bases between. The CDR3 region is CSARDPGVNIQYF. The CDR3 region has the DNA TGCAGTGCTAGAGATCCGGGTGTAAACATTCAGTACTTC.

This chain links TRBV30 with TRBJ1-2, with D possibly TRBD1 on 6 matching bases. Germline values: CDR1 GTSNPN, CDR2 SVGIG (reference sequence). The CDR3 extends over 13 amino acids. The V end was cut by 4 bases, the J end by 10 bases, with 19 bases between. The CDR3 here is CAWKDSANSDYTF. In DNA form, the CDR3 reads TGTGCCTGGAAGGACAGTGCAAACTCCGACTACACCTTC.

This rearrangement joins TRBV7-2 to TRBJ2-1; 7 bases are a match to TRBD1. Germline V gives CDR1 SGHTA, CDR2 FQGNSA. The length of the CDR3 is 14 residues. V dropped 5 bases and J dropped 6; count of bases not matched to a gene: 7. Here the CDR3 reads CASSTGTASNEQFF. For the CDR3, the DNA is TGTGCCAGCAGCACGGGGACAGCTAGCAATGAGCAGTTCTTC.

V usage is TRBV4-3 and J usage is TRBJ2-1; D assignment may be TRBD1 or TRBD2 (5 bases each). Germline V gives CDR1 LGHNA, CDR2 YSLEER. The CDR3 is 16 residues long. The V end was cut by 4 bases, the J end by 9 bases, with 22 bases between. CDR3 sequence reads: CASSPSSGLPAGEQFF. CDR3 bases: TGCGCCAGCAGCCCATCTTCGGGGCTCCCCGCGGGTGAGCAGTTCTTC.

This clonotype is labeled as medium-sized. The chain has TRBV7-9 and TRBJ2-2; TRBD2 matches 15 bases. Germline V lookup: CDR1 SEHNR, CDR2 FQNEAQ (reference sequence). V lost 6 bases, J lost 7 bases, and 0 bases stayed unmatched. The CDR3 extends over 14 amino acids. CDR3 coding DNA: TGTGCCAGCAGGGGACTAGCGGGAGGCGGGGAGCTGTTTTTT. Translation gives CASRGLAGGGELFF.

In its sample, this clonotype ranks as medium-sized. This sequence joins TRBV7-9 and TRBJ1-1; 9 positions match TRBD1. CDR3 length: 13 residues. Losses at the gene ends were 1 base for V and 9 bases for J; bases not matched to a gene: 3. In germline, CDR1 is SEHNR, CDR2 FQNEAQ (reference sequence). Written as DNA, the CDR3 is TGTGCCAGCAGCTTAGGGGACAGGGAGCAAGCTTTCTTT. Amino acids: CASSLGDREQAFF.

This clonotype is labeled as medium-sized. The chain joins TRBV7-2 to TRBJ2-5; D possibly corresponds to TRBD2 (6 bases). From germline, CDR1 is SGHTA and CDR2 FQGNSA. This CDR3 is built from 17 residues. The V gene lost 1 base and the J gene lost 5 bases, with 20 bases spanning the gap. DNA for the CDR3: TGTGCCAGCAGCTTAGACCCTTTAGCGGCTGGGCTGGAGACCCAGTACTTC. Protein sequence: CASSLDPLAAGLETQYF.

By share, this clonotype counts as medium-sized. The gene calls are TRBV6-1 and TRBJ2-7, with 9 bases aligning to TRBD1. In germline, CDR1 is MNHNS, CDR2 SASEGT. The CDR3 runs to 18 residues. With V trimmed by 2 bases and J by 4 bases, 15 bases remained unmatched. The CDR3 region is CASSEPGQGIPLGYEQYF. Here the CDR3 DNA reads TGTGCCAGCAGTGAACCGGGACAGGGAATTCCCCTGGGTTACGAGCAGTACTTC.

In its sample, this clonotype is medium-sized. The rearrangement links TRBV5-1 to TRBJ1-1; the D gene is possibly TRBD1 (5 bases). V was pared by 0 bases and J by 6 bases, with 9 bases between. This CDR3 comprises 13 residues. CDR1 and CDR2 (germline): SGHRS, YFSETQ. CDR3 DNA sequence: TGCGCCAGCAGCTTGGGGGGCAGGGCTGAAGCTTTCTTT. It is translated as CASSLGGRAEAFF.

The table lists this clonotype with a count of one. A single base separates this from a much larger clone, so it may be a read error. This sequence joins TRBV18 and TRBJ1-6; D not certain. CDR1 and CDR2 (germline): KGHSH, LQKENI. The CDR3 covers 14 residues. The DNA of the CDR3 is TGTGCCAGCTTACCACGACAAGCGGACTCACCCCTCCACTTT. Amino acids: CASLPRQADSPLHF.

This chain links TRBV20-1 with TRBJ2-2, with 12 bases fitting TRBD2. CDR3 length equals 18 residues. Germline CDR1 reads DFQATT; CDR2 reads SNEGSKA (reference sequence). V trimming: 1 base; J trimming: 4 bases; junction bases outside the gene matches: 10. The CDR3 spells CSARGLAGGRGGTGELFF. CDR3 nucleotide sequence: TGCAGTGCTAGAGGTCTAGCGGGGGGGAGGGGGGGCACCGGGGAGCTGTTTTTT.

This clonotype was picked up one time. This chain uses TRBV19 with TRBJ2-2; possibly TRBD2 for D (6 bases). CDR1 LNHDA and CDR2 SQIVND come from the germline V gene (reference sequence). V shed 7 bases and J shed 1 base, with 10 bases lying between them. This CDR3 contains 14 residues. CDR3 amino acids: CASTLGGNTGELFF. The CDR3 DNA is TGTGCCAGTACTCTCGGGGGGAACACCGGGGAGCTGTTTTTT.

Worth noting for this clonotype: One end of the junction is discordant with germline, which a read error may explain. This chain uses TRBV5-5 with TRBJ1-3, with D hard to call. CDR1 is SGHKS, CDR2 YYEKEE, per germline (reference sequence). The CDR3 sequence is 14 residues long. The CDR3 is CASSIGDSENTIYF. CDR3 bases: TGCGCCAGCAGCATCGGGGATTCTGAAAACACCATATATTTT.

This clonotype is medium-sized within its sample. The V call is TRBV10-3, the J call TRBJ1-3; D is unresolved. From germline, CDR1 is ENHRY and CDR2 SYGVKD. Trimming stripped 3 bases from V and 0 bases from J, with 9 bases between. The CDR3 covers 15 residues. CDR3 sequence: CAISDGSFSGNTIYF. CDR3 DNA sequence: TGTGCCATCAGTGACGGCAGCTTCTCTGGAAACACCATATATTTT.

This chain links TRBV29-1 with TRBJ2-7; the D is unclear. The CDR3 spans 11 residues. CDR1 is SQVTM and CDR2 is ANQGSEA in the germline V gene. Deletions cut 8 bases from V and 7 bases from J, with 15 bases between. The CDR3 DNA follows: TGCAGCTCTTGCATTCGCAATGAGCAGTACTTC. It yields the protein CSSCIRNEQYF.

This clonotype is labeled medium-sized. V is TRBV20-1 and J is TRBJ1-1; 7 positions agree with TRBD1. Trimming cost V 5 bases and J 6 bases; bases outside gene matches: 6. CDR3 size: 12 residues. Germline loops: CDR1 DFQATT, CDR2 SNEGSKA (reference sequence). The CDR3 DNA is TGCAGTGCTCAGGGGGGTCTCGCTGAAGCTTTCTTT. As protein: CSAQGGLAEAFF.

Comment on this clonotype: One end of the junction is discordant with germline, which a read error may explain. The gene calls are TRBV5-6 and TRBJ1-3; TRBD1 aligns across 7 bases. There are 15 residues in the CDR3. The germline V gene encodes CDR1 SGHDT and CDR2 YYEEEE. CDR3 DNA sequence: TGCGCCAGCAGCTTGGGACAGATCTCTGGAAACACCATATATTTT. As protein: CASSLGQISGNTIYF.

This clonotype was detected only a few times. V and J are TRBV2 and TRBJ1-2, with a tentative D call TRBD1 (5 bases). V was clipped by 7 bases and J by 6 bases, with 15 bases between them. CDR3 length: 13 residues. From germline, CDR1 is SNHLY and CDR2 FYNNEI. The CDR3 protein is CASTGVPGHGYTF. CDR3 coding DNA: TGTGCCAGCACTGGTGTTCCAGGGCATGGCTACACCTTC.

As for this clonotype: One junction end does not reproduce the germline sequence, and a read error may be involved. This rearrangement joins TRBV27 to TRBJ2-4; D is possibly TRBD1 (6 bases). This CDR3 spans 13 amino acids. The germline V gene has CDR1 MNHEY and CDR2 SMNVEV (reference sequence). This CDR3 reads CASSGWDKNVQYF. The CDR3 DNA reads TGTGCCAGCAGCGGATGGGACAAAAACGTTCAGTACTTC.

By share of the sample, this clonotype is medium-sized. In DNA form, the CDR3 reads TGCAGTGCTAGAGATTGGACAAAAATGAACACTGAAGCTTTCTTT. It specifies CSARDWTKMNTEAFF. The gene calls are TRBV20-1 and TRBJ1-1, with D perhaps TRBD1 (5 bases). CDR3 length: 15 amino acids. Germline-derived CDR1 and CDR2 are DFQATT and SNEGSKA (reference sequence). V lost 0 bases and J lost 0, with 11 bases in between.

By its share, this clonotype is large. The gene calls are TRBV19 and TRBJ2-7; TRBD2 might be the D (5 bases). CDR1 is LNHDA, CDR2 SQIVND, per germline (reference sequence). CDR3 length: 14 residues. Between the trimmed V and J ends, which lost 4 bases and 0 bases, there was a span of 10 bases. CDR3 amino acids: CASSSRESSYEQYF. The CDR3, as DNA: TGTGCCAGTAGTAGTCGGGAAAGCTCCTACGAGCAGTACTTC.

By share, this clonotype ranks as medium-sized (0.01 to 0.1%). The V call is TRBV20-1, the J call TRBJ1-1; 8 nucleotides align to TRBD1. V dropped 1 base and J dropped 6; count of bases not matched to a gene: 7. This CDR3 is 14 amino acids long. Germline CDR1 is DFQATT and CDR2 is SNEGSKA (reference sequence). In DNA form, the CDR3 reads TGCAGTGCTAGAGCGGTCCAGGGGGCGCCTGAAGCTTTCTTT. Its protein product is CSARAVQGAPEAFF.

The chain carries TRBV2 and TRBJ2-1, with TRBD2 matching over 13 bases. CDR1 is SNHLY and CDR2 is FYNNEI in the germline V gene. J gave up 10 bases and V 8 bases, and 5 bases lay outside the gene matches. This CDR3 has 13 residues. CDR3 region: CASRGLAGEEQFF. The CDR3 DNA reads TGTGCCAGCCGCGGACTAGCGGGAGAGGAGCAGTTCTTC.

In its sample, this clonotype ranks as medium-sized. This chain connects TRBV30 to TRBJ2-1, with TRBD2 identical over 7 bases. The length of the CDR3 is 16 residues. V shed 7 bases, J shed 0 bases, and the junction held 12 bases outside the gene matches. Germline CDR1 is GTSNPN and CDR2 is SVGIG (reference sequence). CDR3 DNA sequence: TGTGCCTCCACGACACTGCGGGGGAGCTCCTACAATGAGCAGTTCTTC. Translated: CASTTLRGSSYNEQFF.

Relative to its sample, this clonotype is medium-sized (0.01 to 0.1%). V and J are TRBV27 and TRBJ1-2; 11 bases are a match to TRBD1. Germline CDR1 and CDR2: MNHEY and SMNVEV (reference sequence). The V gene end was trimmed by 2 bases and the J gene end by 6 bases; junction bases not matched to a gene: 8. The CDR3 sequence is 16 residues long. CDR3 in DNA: TGTGCCAGCAGTTTAATCTGGGGACAGGGGGTAAATGGCTACACCTTC. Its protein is CASSLIWGQGVNGYTF.

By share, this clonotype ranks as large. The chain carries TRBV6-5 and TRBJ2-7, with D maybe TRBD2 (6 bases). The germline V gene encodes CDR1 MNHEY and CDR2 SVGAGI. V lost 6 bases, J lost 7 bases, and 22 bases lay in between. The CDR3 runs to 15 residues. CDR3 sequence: CASSRIRAAREEQYF. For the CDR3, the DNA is TGTGCCAGCAGCCGGATCCGAGCGGCTCGGGAGGAGCAGTACTTC.

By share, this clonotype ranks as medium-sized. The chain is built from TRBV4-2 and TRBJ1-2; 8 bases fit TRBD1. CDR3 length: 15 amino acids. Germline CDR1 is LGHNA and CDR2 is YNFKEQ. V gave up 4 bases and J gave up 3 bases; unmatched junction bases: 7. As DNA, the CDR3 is TGTGCCAGCAGCCCCGGGGACAGGCTGGACTATGGCTACACCTTC. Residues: CASSPGDRLDYGYTF.

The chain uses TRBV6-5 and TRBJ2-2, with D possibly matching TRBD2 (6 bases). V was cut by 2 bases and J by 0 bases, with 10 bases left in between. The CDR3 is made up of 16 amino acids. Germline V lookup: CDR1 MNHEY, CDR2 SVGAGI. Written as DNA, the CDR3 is TGTGCCAGCAGTTACCTGGCGGGATCGAACACCGGGGAGCTGTTTTTT. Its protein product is CASSYLAGSNTGELFF.